The 31 T cell receptor beta chains in this list originate from one sample, sequenced in a study of CD8 T cell repertoires and HIV-1 epitope variants. These receptors are not linked to any known antigen. Some clones are missing from TCRdb's copy, which holds only in-frame ones; the method was immunoSEQ multiplex PCR. Among approximately 5,700 clones listed, about three fifths were seen once. The sample comprised cultured CD8+ T cells derived from PBMCs. The receptor source for this set is a male donor with HIV.

The count of this clone is one. The chain carries TRBV18 and TRBJ2-7; D is possibly TRBD1 (6 bases). V was pared by 0 bases and J by 2 bases, with 14 bases between. CDR1 is KGHSH and CDR2 is LQKENI in the germline V gene. The CDR3 contains 16 residues. DNA for the CDR3: TGTGCCAGCTCACCACCGGCGACGGACAGCCCCTACGAGCAGTACTTC. Translation: CASSPPATDSPYEQYF.

This chain links TRBV5-1 with TRBJ2-7; a weak D match, TRBD2 (6 bases). The V gene lost 1 base and the J gene lost 3 bases, with 11 bases spanning the gap. The CDR3 runs 14 residues. Germline V gene data show CDR1 as SGHRS and CDR2 as YFSETQ. The CDR3 sequence is CASSLYAGGYEQYF. The CDR3 region has the DNA TGCGCCAGCAGCTTGTATGCCGGGGGCTACGAGCAGTACTTC. Complete variable domain (other parts from reference TRBV5-1 and TRBJ2-7): KAGVTQTPRYLIKTRGQQVTLSCSPISGHRSVSWYQQTPGQGLQFLFEYFSETQRNKGNFPGRFSGRQFSNSRSEMNVSTLELGDSALYLCASSLYAGGYEQYFGPGTRLTVT.

As DNA, the CDR3 is TGTGCCAGCAGCCCGTGGACTAGCGGGAGGGGAAACATTCAGTACTTC. Its translation: CASSPWTSGRGNIQYF. The chain uses TRBV7-8 and TRBJ2-4, with 15 bases aligning to TRBD2. CDR3 length: 16 residues. J gave up 6 bases and V 5 bases, and 5 bases lay outside the gene matches. Germline V CDR1 and CDR2: SGHVS, FQNEAQ. Full variable domain (missing parts from reference TRBV7-8 and TRBJ2-4): GAGVSQSPRYKVAKRGQDVALRCDPISGHVSLFWYQQALGQGPEFLTYFQNEAQLDKSGLPSDRFFAERPEGSVSTLKIQRTQQEDSAVYLCASSPWTSGRGNIQYFGAGTRLSVL.

The rearrangement joins TRBV2 to TRBJ1-2; D unresolved. The CDR3 is made up of 14 amino acids. The ends were cut back, 5 bases at V and 8 bases at J, with 18 bases in the middle. The germline gives CDR1 SNHLY, CDR2 FYNNEI. The CDR3 nucleotides are TGTGCCAGCAGTCTACTTCTCCAGGAATACGGCTACACCTTC. Translation: CASSLLLQEYGYTF.

There are a few counts of this clone. J is TRBJ2-3 and V is TRBV7-8, with TRBD2 matching over 9 bases. Unmatched junction bases numbered 0, after V lost 0 bases and J lost 5 bases. The germline gives CDR1 SGHVS, CDR2 FQNEAQ. The CDR3 is 14 residues long. The DNA of the CDR3 is TGTGCCAGCAGCTTAGCGACTAGCGGAGATACGCAGTATTTT. Residues: CASSLATSGDTQYF. Full variable domain (outside the CDR3, taken from reference TRBV7-8 and TRBJ2-3): GAGVSQSPRYKVAKRGQDVALRCDPISGHVSLFWYQQALGQGPEFLTYFQNEAQLDKSGLPSDRFFAERPEGSVSTLKIQRTQQEDSAVYLCASSLATSGDTQYFGPGTRLTVL.

The chain combines TRBV29-1 with TRBJ2-1; D is unclear. The CDR3 has 13 residues. V shed 4 bases and J shed 1 base, with 8 bases lying between them. CDR1 and CDR2 from the germline V gene are SQVTM and ANQGSEA. CDR3 region: CSVVRPSYNEQFF. The CDR3 nucleotides are TGCAGCGTTGTTCGCCCGTCCTACAATGAGCAGTTCTTC.

The chain employs TRBV6-4 and TRBJ1-3, with 7 bases lining up with TRBD1. The CDR3 sequence is 15 residues long. V shed 5 bases and J 1 base; nucleotides not matched to a gene: 5. Germline assignment: CDR1 MRHNA and CDR2 SNTAGT. The CDR3 loop reads CASSNRGMSGNTIYF. The CDR3 DNA reads as TGTGCCAGCAGTAACAGGGGAATGTCTGGAAACACCATATATTTT.

Only one count was recorded for this clone. V and J are TRBV18 and TRBJ1-1; possibly TRBD1 for D (5 bases). Trimming took off 0 bases at V and 4 bases at J, with 9 bases between the two ends. This CDR3 is built from 14 residues. Germline V gene data show CDR1 as KGHSH and CDR2 as LQKENI. CDR3 in amino acids: CASSPPGGSTEAFF. The CDR3 DNA is TGTGCCAGCTCACCACCTGGGGGAAGCACTGAAGCTTTCTTT.

The rearrangement uses TRBV7-6 and TRBJ2-7; a weak D match, TRBD2 (6 bases). The CDR3 consists of 12 residues. Germline V CDR1 and CDR2: SGHVS, FNYEAQ. Trimming took 2 bases from V and 6 from J, leaving 8 bases between them. This CDR3 is CASSLRAGEQYF. In nucleotides, the CDR3 is TGTGCCAGCAGCTTACGAGCGGGCGAGCAGTACTTC.

V usage is TRBV28 and J usage is TRBJ2-7, with D possibly called TRBD1 or TRBD2 (5 bases each). Trimming shortened V by 6 bases and J by 1 base, and 25 bases separated the two germline ends. CDR1 MDHEN and CDR2 SYDVKM come from the germline V gene. CDR3 size: 18 residues. The CDR3 spells CASSDQQLTGTSSYEQYF. The CDR3 bases are TGTGCCAGCAGCGACCAACAACTAACCGGGACGTCGTCCTACGAGCAGTACTTC.

This clone was counted only a few times. The chain uses TRBV30 and TRBJ1-6; the D is unclear. Germline V gives CDR1 GTSNPN, CDR2 SVGIG (reference sequence). Trimming stripped 0 bases from V and 10 bases from J, with 4 bases between. This CDR3 has 11 amino acids. CDR3 residues: CAWSVNSPLHF. DNA for the CDR3: TGTGCCTGGAGTGTAAACTCACCCCTCCACTTT.

V gene TRBV6-5 combines with J gene TRBJ1-5; the D is unclear. The V end was cut by 8 bases, the J end by 1 base, with 6 bases between. Germline V CDR1 and CDR2: MNHEY, SVGAGI. CDR3 size: 12 residues. This CDR3 is CASEGSNQPQHF. Here the CDR3 DNA reads TGTGCCAGCGAGGGAAGCAATCAGCCCCAGCATTTT.

This chain links TRBV9 with TRBJ2-1, with 9 bases that match TRBD2. After removal of 0 bases from V and 3 bases from J, the junction contained 4 bases not matched to a gene. CDR1 SGDLS and CDR2 YYNGEE come from the germline V gene. This CDR3 is 16 amino acids long. This CDR3 reads CASSVEASGDYNEQFF. The CDR3 DNA follows: TGTGCCAGCAGCGTAGAGGCTAGCGGGGACTACAATGAGCAGTTCTTC. Complete variable domain (other parts from reference TRBV9 and TRBJ2-1): DSGVTQTPKHLITATGQRVTLRCSPRSGDLSVYWYQQSLDQGLQFLIQYYNGEERAKGNILERFSAQQFPDLHSELNLSSLELGDSALYFCASSVEASGDYNEQFFGPGTRLTVL.

V gene TRBV5-1 combines with J gene TRBJ1-1; 8 bases map to TRBD1. V shed 4 bases and J 4 bases; nucleotides not matched to a gene: 6. In germline, CDR1 is SGHRS, CDR2 YFSETQ. The CDR3 length is 14 residues. The CDR3: CASSTGQGGTEAFF. The CDR3 nucleotides read TGCGCCAGCAGCACCGGACAGGGCGGCACTGAAGCTTTCTTT.

This chain links TRBV28 with TRBJ1-1; TRBD1 might be the D (6 bases). The germline V gene encodes CDR1 MDHEN and CDR2 SYDVKM. V lost 4 bases and J lost 7, with 16 bases in between. This CDR3 region has 14 residues. The CDR3 is CASSYETGSIEAFF. CDR3 nucleotide sequence: TGTGCCAGCAGTTACGAGACAGGCTCGATTGAAGCTTTCTTT.

The V and J genes are TRBV4-1 and TRBJ1-1; 7 bases fit TRBD1. The CDR3 is made up of 16 amino acids. CDR1 and CDR2 (germline): MGHRA, YSYEKL. V was pared by 1 base and J by 1 base, with 6 bases of the junction left unmatched. In nucleotides, the CDR3 is TGCGCCAGCAGCCAAGGAGGGGCAGGGGGGAACACTGAAGCTTTCTTT. Its translation: CASSQGGAGGNTEAFF.

This chain uses TRBV6-5 with TRBJ2-1; D is ambiguous. V was clipped by 2 bases and J by 6 bases, with 14 bases between them. Germline CDR1 and CDR2: MNHEY and SVGAGI. This CDR3 contains 15 residues. DNA for the CDR3: TGTGCCAGCAGTTACGCTAGGTCCTCTCTCAATGAGCAGTTCTTC. It yields the protein CASSYARSSLNEQFF.

This clone has just a few counts. The rearrangement joins TRBV27 to TRBJ2-1, with 10 nucleotides matching TRBD2. With 2 bases clipped from V and 9 bases from J, the junction kept 7 bases outside the gene matches. This CDR3 spans 15 amino acids. Germline loops: CDR1 MNHEY, CDR2 SMNVEV (reference sequence). The CDR3, as DNA: TGTGCCAGCAGTTTAGCCAGCGGGGGGGCCGTTGAGCAGTTCTTC. This codes for CASSLASGGAVEQFF.

The genes are TRBV9 and TRBJ2-7; 11 positions match TRBD2. Losses at the gene ends were 3 bases for V and 4 bases for J; bases not matched to a gene: 9. This CDR3 is 16 amino acids long. The germline gives CDR1 SGDLS, CDR2 YYNGEE. CDR3 coding DNA: TGTGCCAGCAGCGCTAGCGGGGGGCCCATTGGTTACGAGCAGTACTTC. It is translated as CASSASGGPIGYEQYF. Filled out from reference TRBV9 and TRBJ2-7, the complete variable domain reads DSGVTQTPKHLITATGQRVTLRCSPRSGDLSVYWYQQSLDQGLQFLIQYYNGEERAKGNILERFSAQQFPDLHSELNLSSLELGDSALYFCASSASGGPIGYEQYFGPGTRLTVT.

The table lists this clone with a few counts. This rearrangement joins TRBV6-1 to TRBJ2-7; D unclear. Trimming stripped 0 bases from V and 4 bases from J, with 10 bases between. Germline V CDR1 and CDR2: MNHNS, SASEGT. The CDR3 is made up of 14 amino acids. The CDR3 region has the DNA TGTGCCAGCAGTGAAGCGCGGAAAGGGTACGAGCAGTACTTC. It yields the protein CASSEARKGYEQYF.

The sample holds one count of this clone. This chain links TRBV7-8 with TRBJ2-2; TRBD1 agrees at 9 bases. Trimming took 3 bases from V and 4 from J; bases not matched to a gene: 3. The CDR3 is 15 residues long. The germline CDR1 and CDR2 sequences are SGHVS and FQNEAQ. DNA of the CDR3: TGTGCCAGCAGCTTGGGGACAGGGCTCACCGGGGAGCTGTTTTTT. Protein sequence: CASSLGTGLTGELFF.

The V call is TRBV7-2, the J call TRBJ2-2; D call uncertain. This CDR3 comprises 15 residues. Per germline, CDR1 SGHTA and CDR2 FQGNSA. The ends were cut back, 0 bases at V and 1 base at J, with 6 bases in the middle. CDR3 DNA sequence: TGTGCCAGCAGCTTAGCAGGCGGGAACACCGGGGAGCTGTTTTTT. As protein: CASSLAGGNTGELFF.

This clone was counted between two and nine times. This chain joins TRBV19 and TRBJ1-6; 7 nucleotides agree with TRBD1. Germline CDR1 is LNHDA and CDR2 is SQIVND (reference sequence). V shed 5 bases and J 5 bases; nucleotides not matched to a gene: 3. There are 14 residues in the CDR3. The CDR3 DNA reads as TGTGCCAGTAGTGGGACAGCAGATAATTCACCCCTCCACTTT. Encoded protein: CASSGTADNSPLHF.

J is TRBJ2-1 and V is TRBV9; 8 bases match TRBD1. CDR3 size: 15 residues. V gave up 0 bases and J gave up 7 bases; unmatched junction bases: 6. CDR1 and CDR2 (germline): SGDLS, YYNGEE. In DNA form, the CDR3 reads TGTGCCAGCAGCGTAGTTCGGACAGGGTATAATGAGCAGTTCTTC. This codes for CASSVVRTGYNEQFF.

This clone was observed a single time. The CDR3 DNA sequence: TGTGCCAGCAGCTGGCAGTCGACCAGGGGGCTATACGAGCAGTACTTC. Amino acids: CASSWQSTRGLYEQYF. The J gene is TRBJ2-7, the V gene TRBV5-4; 8 bases agree with TRBD1. The CDR3 has 16 amino acids. The junction had 12 bases not matched to a gene; V was cut back by 3 bases and J by 4 bases. CDR1 SGHNT and CDR2 YYREEE come from the germline V gene (reference sequence).

The V and J genes are TRBV7-9 and TRBJ1-1, with TRBD1 identical over 7 bases. This CDR3 is 18 amino acids long. The V segment lost 1 base and the J segment 0 bases; nucleotides outside the gene matches: 11. Looked up from germline, CDR1 is SEHNR and CDR2 is FQNEAQ (reference sequence). As DNA, the CDR3 is TGTGCCAGCAGCTTAGTGAGGGGGCTAGACACGATGAACACTGAAGCTTTCTTT. Protein: CASSLVRGLDTMNTEAFF. The variable domain in full, completed from reference TRBV7-9 and TRBJ1-1, reads DTGVSQNPRHKITKRGQNVTFRCDPISEHNRLYWYRQTLGQGPEFLTYFQNEAQLEKSRLLSDRFSAERPKGSFSTLEIQRTEQGDSAMYLCASSLVRGLDTMNTEAFFGQGTRLTVV.

The chain uses TRBV5-1 and TRBJ2-7, with 8 nucleotides matching TRBD1. Trimming cost V 0 bases and J 6 bases; bases outside gene matches: 5. CDR1 and CDR2 (germline): SGHRS, YFSETQ. This CDR3 has 14 amino acids. CDR3 bases: TGCGCCAGCAGCTTGGCCAACAGGGGGAGCGAGCAGTACTTC. Translated, it gives CASSLANRGSEQYF.

This clone appeared a few times. This chain links TRBV7-2 with TRBJ2-4, with D possibly called TRBD1 or TRBD2 (5 bases each). CDR3 length: 15 residues. V was pared by 5 bases and J by 0 bases, with 11 bases between. Germline V gives CDR1 SGHTA, CDR2 FQGNSA. The CDR3 DNA reads TGTGCCAGCAGCCCCGGGGCCCTAGCCAAAAACATTCAGTACTTC. It is translated as CASSPGALAKNIQYF.

For this clone: One end of the junction varies from germline; a read error may be responsible. The chain combines TRBV6-1 with TRBJ1-5; D unresolved. Germline CDR1 and CDR2: MNHNS and SASEGT. The CDR3 spans 17 residues. The CDR3 region has the DNA TGTGCCAGCAGAGAAGAAATAACACAATATAGCAATCAGCCCCAGCATTTT. As protein: CASREEITQYSNQPQHF.

The chain employs TRBV9 and TRBJ2-3; TRBD2 matches at 8 bases. The CDR3 length is 15 residues. Germline CDR1 and CDR2: SGDLS and YYNGEE. J lost 0 bases, V lost 3 bases, and 3 bases had no gene match. The CDR3: CASSAGGSSTDTQYF. The CDR3 DNA reads as TGTGCCAGCAGCGCGGGGGGGTCTAGCACAGATACGCAGTATTTT.

The V gene is TRBV9, the J gene TRBJ1-5; D is unresolved. The CDR3 spans 12 residues. Deletions cut 3 bases from V and 4 bases from J, with 5 bases between. Germline V gives CDR1 SGDLS, CDR2 YYNGEE. The CDR3 region is CASSEVNQPQHF. The CDR3 DNA reads as TGTGCCAGCAGCGAGGTAAATCAGCCCCAGCATTTT.